This entry lists 7 T cell receptor beta chains sequenced from one sample in a study of T cell responses to AZD1222 COVID-19 vaccine. Clones were sequenced by immunoSEQ multiplex PCR, and TCRdb holds only the in-frame ones, with some missing. The sample consists of just over 150,000 clones, roughly nine tenths of them appearing once. The sequencing used peripheral blood, collected 28 days after the second AZD1222 dose. The origin of the receptors is an adult who received the AZD1222 COVID-19 vaccine.

This chain links TRBV30 with TRBJ2-1; TRBD2 agrees at 9 bases. After removal of 3 bases from V and 9 bases from J, the junction contained 12 bases not matched to a gene. Germline V gene lookup returns CDR1 GTSNPN and CDR2 SVGIG (reference sequence). The CDR3 loop spans 15 amino acids. Here the CDR3 reads CAWSGLAGGPGEQFF. As DNA, the CDR3 is TGTGCCTGGAGCGGCTTGGCGGGAGGGCCGGGTGAGCAGTTCTTC.

The CDR3 bases are TGTGCCAGCAGCCCAACCACCACGGTAACCATATATTTT. Translating gives CASSPTTTVTIYF. V is TRBV5-5 and J is TRBJ1-3; unclear D gene. The CDR3 is made up of 13 amino acids. Deletions cut 4 bases from V and 10 bases from J, with 15 bases between. Germline V gives CDR1 SGHKS, CDR2 YYEKEE (reference sequence).

This chain links TRBV7-6 with TRBJ2-1; D is possibly TRBD1 (6 bases). Trimming cost V 5 bases and J 4 bases, with 9 bases left between them. The CDR3 runs to 13 residues. In germline, CDR1 is SGHVS, CDR2 FNYEAQ. CDR3 coding DNA: TGTGCCAGCAGCCCGACAGGTTACAATGAGCAGTTCTTC. Translation: CASSPTGYNEQFF.

V gene TRBV15 combines with J gene TRBJ2-3; D may be TRBD2 (5 bases). In germline, CDR1 is LNHNV, CDR2 YYDKDF (reference sequence). Trimming stripped 3 bases from V and 4 bases from J, with 14 bases between. This CDR3 is 15 amino acids long. DNA for the CDR3: TGTGCCACCAGCAGTCCCGGGGTGGGGTCAGATACGCAGTATTTT. Protein product: CATSSPGVGSDTQYF.

This clone was recorded once. The chain joins TRBV7-9 to TRBJ2-1; a possible D gene is TRBD2 (6 bases). V was shortened by 1 base and J by 7 bases, with 23 bases between the two germline ends. The CDR3 is made up of 18 amino acids. Germline lookup yields CDR1 SEHNR and CDR2 FQNEAQ (reference sequence). DNA of the CDR3: TGTGCCAGCAGCTTAGTGTCGGCGGGCGGAGGGTCCCTAAATGAGCAGTTCTTC. Translated: CASSLVSAGGGSLNEQFF.

The gene calls are TRBV7-2 and TRBJ1-5, with D hard to call. The CDR3 covers 13 residues. Germline V gene sequence: CDR1 SGHTA, CDR2 FQGNSA. Trimming shortened V by 1 base and J by 11 bases, and 12 bases separated the two germline ends. The CDR3 nucleotides are TGTGCCAGCAGCTTAGGACGGGTGTCTGCCCAGCATTTT. This sequence encodes CASSLGRVSAQHF.

This clone was seen only a few times. The chain couples TRBV28 to TRBJ1-1; tentative D call: TRBD1 (5 bases). V gave up 3 bases and J gave up 0 bases, with 8 bases separating them. The CDR3 contains 14 residues. Germline V gene sequence: CDR1 MDHEN, CDR2 SYDVKM. CDR3 sequence: CASSLARVNTEAFF. CDR3 nucleotides: TGTGCCAGCAGTTTGGCCAGGGTGAACACTGAAGCTTTCTTT. Filled out from reference TRBV28 and TRBJ1-1, the complete variable domain reads DVKVTQSSRYLVKRTGEKVFLECVQDMDHENMFWYRQDPGLGLRLIYFSYDVKMKEKGDIPEGYSVSREKKERFSLILESASTNQTSMYLCASSLARVNTEAFFGQGTRLTVV.